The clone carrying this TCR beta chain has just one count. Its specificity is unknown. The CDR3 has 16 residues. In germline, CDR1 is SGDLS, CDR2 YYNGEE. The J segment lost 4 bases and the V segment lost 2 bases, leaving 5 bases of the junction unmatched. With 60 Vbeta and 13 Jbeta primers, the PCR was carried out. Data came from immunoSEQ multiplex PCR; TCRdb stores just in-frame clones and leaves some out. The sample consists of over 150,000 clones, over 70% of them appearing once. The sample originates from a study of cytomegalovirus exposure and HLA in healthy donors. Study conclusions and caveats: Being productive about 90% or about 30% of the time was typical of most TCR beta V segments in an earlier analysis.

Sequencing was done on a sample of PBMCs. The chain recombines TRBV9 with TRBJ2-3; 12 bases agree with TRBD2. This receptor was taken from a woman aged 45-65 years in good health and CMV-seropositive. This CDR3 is CASSVLAGGLADTQYF. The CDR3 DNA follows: TGTGCCAGCAGCGTCCTAGCGGGGGGGCTGGCAGATACGCAGTATTTT.